Sequencing of this T cell receptor beta chain was carried out in a study of spatial heterogeneity in lung cancer (dated by TCRdb to about 2019). Regarding the research as a whole: Samples were obtained from 72 patients with early-stage, untreated non-small cell lung cancer from the lung TRACERx cohort. Follow-up PBMC samples were sequenced whenever available, with a median time to follow-up of 2 to 3 years after resection. Beta-chain transcripts were consistently detected in greater numbers than alpha-chain transcripts, which likely reflects a higher abundance of beta-chain transcripts. In the raw uncorrected reads, each unique combination of TCR and UMI appeared more than ten times on average. In non-small cell lung cancer, the study made a quantitative comparison of TCR alpha and beta repertoires among multiple tumor regions, matched nontumor lung and blood. The study linked features of the TCR repertoire to counts of nonsynonymous mutations, which were determined by whole-exome sequencing of tumor tissue. At surgery, 200 to 250 tumor regions, roughly 63 matched nontumor lung samples and 56 PBMC samples were TCR-sequenced for both alpha and beta chains. General study outcomes and caveats: Ubiquitous expanded tumor TCRs were detected in blood more often at tumor resection than at routine follow-up. Additional single-cell paired TCR alpha and beta sequencing was considered necessary to confirm, at a functional level, the hypothesis that regional TCRs recognize regional mutations. Only around 15 patients were included in comparisons of baseline and follow-up blood repertoires.

The germline V gene sets CDR1 to MNHEY and CDR2 to SVGAGI. The CDR3 runs 15 amino acids, cysteine and phenylalanine included. The retained sequence is limited to the CDR3, 45 bases, with the frame set at the first base. Trimming removed 3 bases from V and 6 bases from J, leaving 17 bases between the germline ends. This clonotype was counted a few times. The specificity of this receptor is unknown. No much larger clone is present one base from it, and per-base qualities are unavailable. The time point label of this sample denotes: blood at routine non-recurrence follow-up after resection. TCR sequencing used whole RNA extracted from tumor and nontumor lung tissue, or from cryopreserved PBMC samples, without cell sorting. Patients were selected for TCR sequencing only if sufficient RNA was available from at least two tumor regions. Libraries were prepared through 5' RACE. The sequencer was a NextSeq 500. In the TCR library protocol, a unique molecular identifier was attached to each TCR cDNA molecule so that PCR and sequencing errors could be corrected. On the study's bioinformatics: Decombinator tools were used for TCR identification, UMI-based error correction and CDR3 extraction. TCRs above a frequency of 2 per 1,000, corresponding to the top 1% of the tumor frequency distribution, were defined as expanded. Rényi diversity was computed with the R vegan package after subsampling each repertoire 100 times to 5,000 TCRs. CDR3 similarity networks were built from amino acid triplet string-kernel similarity, connecting CDR3s with pairwise similarity above 0.82. In TCRdb, the public reads were trimmed at Q25 with fastp and aligned with MiXCR, with productive beta chains retained. Rows with a matching CDR3 protein are joined into one entry that keeps the most common DNA and genes. None of the V and J calls come from the authors' own analysis; TCRdb made them. The sample table contains roughly 72,000 distinct CDR3 sequences; only one count was recorded for around 9.3% of them. Less than 2% of the sample is taken by the ten largest.

This specimen was PBMCs, taken at follow-up. The rearranged chain carries TRBV6-5 and TRBJ1-2; too little of a D gene remains to name it. The TCR originated in a female donor with early-stage non-small cell lung cancer. CDR3 region: CASSYNGVAFHGYTF. In nucleotides, the sequence is TGTGCCAGCAGTTATAATGGGGTAGCATTCCATGGCTACACCTTC.